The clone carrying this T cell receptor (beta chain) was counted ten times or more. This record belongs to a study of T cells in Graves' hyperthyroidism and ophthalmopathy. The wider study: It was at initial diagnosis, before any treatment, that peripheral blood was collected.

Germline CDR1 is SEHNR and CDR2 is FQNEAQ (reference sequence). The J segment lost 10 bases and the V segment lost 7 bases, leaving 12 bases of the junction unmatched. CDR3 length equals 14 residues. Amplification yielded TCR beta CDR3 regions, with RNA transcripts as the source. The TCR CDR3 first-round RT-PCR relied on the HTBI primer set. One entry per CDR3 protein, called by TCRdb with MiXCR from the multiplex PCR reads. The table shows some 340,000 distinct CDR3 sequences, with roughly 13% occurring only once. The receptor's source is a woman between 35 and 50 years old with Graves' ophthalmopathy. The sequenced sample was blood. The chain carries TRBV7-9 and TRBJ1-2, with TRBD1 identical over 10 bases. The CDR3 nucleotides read TGTGCCAGCACCAACGCCGGGACAGGGGACGTCTACACCTTC. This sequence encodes CASTNAGTGDVYTF.